This T cell receptor beta chain was identified during a study of blood T cell repertoires in COVID-19. Study-level background: Material from acute and convalescent COVID-19 was sourced from the United States, Italy and Spain. PBMCs, B-cell-depleted T cells, or T cells provided the cDNA or gDNA that made up the material.

In the study's own analysis: By means of reference gene primer amplification, nucleated cell counts were estimated. Assay used: immunoSEQ multiplex PCR; TCRdb lists only in-frame clones, some missing. Clone size and V and J calls were adopted from that table, with D and trimming inferred from the DNA. The sample consists of about 370,000 clones, 80% to 90% of them appearing once. One Seattle source followed patients from active infection through their disease course. V was clipped by 6 bases and J by 3 bases, with 8 bases between them. The CDR3 contains 12 residues. The germline gives CDR1 MDHEN, CDR2 SYDVKM.

V is TRBV28 and J is TRBJ1-2; no firm D call. Specimen: peripheral blood. This TCR came from a woman aged 30 to 39 with COVID-19, enrolled during active disease. The CDR3 loop reads CASSLTDYGYTF. In DNA form, the CDR3 reads TGTGCCAGCAGCCTCACAGACTATGGCTACACCTTC.